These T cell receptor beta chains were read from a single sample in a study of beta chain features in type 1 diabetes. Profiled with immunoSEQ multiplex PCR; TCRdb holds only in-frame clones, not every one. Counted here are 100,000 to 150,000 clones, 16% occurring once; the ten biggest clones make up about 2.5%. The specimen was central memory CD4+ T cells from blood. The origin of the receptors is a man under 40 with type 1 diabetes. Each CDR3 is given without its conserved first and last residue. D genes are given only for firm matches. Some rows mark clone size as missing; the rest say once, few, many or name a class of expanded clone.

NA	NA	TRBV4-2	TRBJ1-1	ASSQDGTGGNTEAF
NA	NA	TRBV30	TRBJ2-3	AWIRWDSTDTQY
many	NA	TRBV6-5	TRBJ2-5	ASSITSHQETQY
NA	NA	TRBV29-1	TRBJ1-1	SARDTEAF
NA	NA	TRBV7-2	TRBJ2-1	ASSLNLGIPNEQF
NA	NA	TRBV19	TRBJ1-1	ASSPVGAQTAGAF
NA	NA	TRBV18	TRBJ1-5	ASSPQGEGQPQH
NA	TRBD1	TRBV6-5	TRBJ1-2	ASRTGTGTYGYT
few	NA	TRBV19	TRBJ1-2	ASSGRQVRFYGYT
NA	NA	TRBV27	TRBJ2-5	ASSPRARETQY
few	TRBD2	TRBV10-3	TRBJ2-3	AIKTSGPTDTQY